This TCR beta chain originates from a study of immune evolution from preneoplasia to lung adenocarcinoma. Sequencing used immunoSEQ multiplex PCR; TCRdb keeps in-frame clones, though not all of them. Of roughly 8,100 clones listed, roughly 70% were seen once; the top ten hold 8.5%. The ends lost 4 bases at V and 1 base at J; junction bases unmatched: 8. CDR1 SGHRS and CDR2 YFSETQ come from the germline V gene. This CDR3 comprises 16 residues. The J gene is TRBJ2-3, the V gene TRBV5-1, with 8 bases aligning to TRBD2. This TCR came from a donor older than 65 with lung adenocarcinoma. Some clones in this sample may be carry-over from other donors' samples. The source material was FFPE atypical adenomatous hyperplasia tissue from the lung. The subset denotes: atypical adenomatous hyperplasia (AAH), lung preneoplasia. The CDR3 DNA is TGCGCCAGCAGCCCCCGGACTAGCCGGCGCACAGATACGCAGTATTTT. Translated, it gives CASSPRTSRRTDTQYF.